What follows describes a single T cell receptor (beta chain). Its antigen is undetermined. Each donor was nominally healthy when sampled (though unrecorded immune exposures were likely). The source of the sample is a study of cytomegalovirus exposure and HLA in healthy donors. Whole-study results and caveats: V- and J-gene trimming of TCR beta was linked (in a later analysis) to a missense DCLRE1C variant. Presence/absence comparisons presumed near-even sequencing depth among donors. A highly shared variant cluster was judged a likely technical artifact.

The germline CDR1 and CDR2 sequences are MNHEY and SVGAGI. CDR3 length equals 15 residues. V dropped 0 bases and J dropped 3; count of bases not matched to a gene: 1. In the PCR, 60 Vbeta and 13 Jbeta primers were used. The repertoire was sequenced with immunoSEQ multiplex PCR; TCRdb's copy has only in-frame clones and lacks some. Found here are 200,000 to 300,000 clones, 80% to 85% of them singletons; the top ten hold around 8%. The sequence came from a woman between 55 and 75 years old in good health and CMV-seropositive. This rearrangement joins TRBV6-5 to TRBJ1-4; 7 bases align to TRBD1. The source material was PBMCs. DNA of the CDR3: TGTGCCAGCAGTTACTCCCAGGGGGCTAATGAAAAACTGTTTTTT. Amino acids: CASSYSQGANEKLFF.